One sample yielded the 17 T cell receptor beta chains listed below, sequenced in a study of cytomegalovirus exposure and HLA in healthy donors. In the PCR, 60 Vbeta and 13 Jbeta primers were used. Data came from immunoSEQ multiplex PCR; TCRdb stores just in-frame clones and leaves some out. The table records 130,000 to 150,000 clones, roughly 80% of them present only once. The sequencing sample was made of PBMCs. These receptors all come from a man aged 35-49 years in good health and CMV-seronegative.

V is TRBV7-2 and J is TRBJ2-3, with D hard to call. The CDR3 runs to 13 residues. Trimming cost V 4 bases and J 4 bases, with 9 bases left between them. Germline V gives CDR1 SGHTA, CDR2 FQGNSA. This CDR3 reads CASSSLPSDTQYF. Written as DNA, the CDR3 is TGTGCCAGCAGCTCCCTTCCCTCAGATACGCAGTATTTT.

The gene calls are TRBV7-2 and TRBJ1-5; TRBD1 agrees at 9 bases. The CDR3 sequence is 15 residues long. CDR1 and CDR2 from the germline V gene are SGHTA and FQGNSA. J was trimmed by 1 base and V by 7 bases; bases with no gene match: 5. The CDR3 region has the DNA TGTGCCAGCAACTTTGGACAGGGGAGCAATCAGCCCCAGCATTTT. This encodes CASNFGQGSNQPQHF.

This clone was seen only once. This chain connects TRBV5-1 to TRBJ1-1; D is ambiguous. Germline lookup yields CDR1 SGHRS and CDR2 YFSETQ. The V end lost 3 bases, the J end lost 2 bases, and 8 bases lay between the germline ends. The CDR3 is 13 amino acids. The CDR3: CASSSAGNTEAFF. As DNA, the CDR3 is TGCGCCAGCAGCTCCGCGGGTAACACTGAAGCTTTCTTT.

V is TRBV7-3 and J is TRBJ2-3; D may be TRBD1 (6 bases). The length of the CDR3 is 15 residues. Trimming cost V 5 bases and J 0 bases, with 12 bases left between them. The germline V gene encodes CDR1 SGHTA and CDR2 FQGTGA. Written as DNA, the CDR3 is TGTGCCAGCAGCCCGCCGGGACAAAGCACAGATACGCAGTATTTT. It specifies CASSPPGQSTDTQYF.

The V gene is TRBV7-2, the J gene TRBJ1-6; a possible D gene is TRBD1 (5 bases). Trimming cost V 2 bases and J 6 bases, with 20 bases left between them. This CDR3 spans 18 amino acids. Per germline, CDR1 SGHTA and CDR2 FQGNSA. CDR3 loop: CASSLLNRIPRLNSPLHF. DNA of the CDR3: TGTGCCAGCAGCTTACTAAACAGGATCCCCCGTCTTAATTCACCCCTCCACTTT.

This chain connects TRBV9 to TRBJ1-1; D perhaps matches TRBD1 (5 bases). Germline loops: CDR1 SGDLS, CDR2 YYNGEE. CDR3 length: 15 amino acids. V lost 0 bases to trimming and J lost 7 bases, with 16 bases between them. The CDR3 protein is CASSVGVGQGIEAFF. CDR3 bases: TGTGCCAGCAGCGTAGGAGTGGGGCAGGGAATTGAAGCTTTCTTT. Full variable domain (outside the CDR3, taken from reference TRBV9 and TRBJ1-1): DSGVTQTPKHLITATGQRVTLRCSPRSGDLSVYWYQQSLDQGLQFLIQYYNGEERAKGNILERFSAQQFPDLHSELNLSSLELGDSALYFCASSVGVGQGIEAFFGQGTRLTVV.

The chain has TRBV6-5 and TRBJ2-2; no reliable D call. Germline CDR1 and CDR2: MNHEY and SVGAGI. This CDR3 has 14 amino acids. Deletions cut 4 bases from V and 1 base from J, with 7 bases between. CDR3 coding DNA: TGTGCCAGCAGTTTGCGAGGGAACACCGGGGAGCTGTTTTTT. This encodes CASSLRGNTGELFF.

As concerns this clone: The DNA is left out, because the CDR3 cannot be placed on it with certainty; the CDR3 is given as TCRdb lists it. The rearrangement links TRBV12-2 to TRBJ2-7; no check of the table's D call, TRBD1, against the DNA was made. TRBV12-2 is listed as a pseudogene. The CDR3 is 16 residues long, ends included. The CDR3 loop is CASRLFGTGALYEQYF.

In nucleotides, the CDR3 is TGTGCCAGCAGCCCCGAGCCAGGGGCCTCAGATACGCAGTATTTT. It yields the protein CASSPEPGASDTQYF. The chain combines TRBV7-2 with TRBJ2-3, with D perhaps matching TRBD1 (6 bases). CDR3 length: 15 amino acids. The V and J ends lost 5 bases and 4 bases respectively, with 16 bases between them. CDR1 SGHTA and CDR2 FQGNSA come from the germline V gene.

The J gene is TRBJ1-1, the V gene TRBV29-1, with a weak D call TRBD1 (6 bases). V lost 0 bases to trimming and J lost 0 bases, with 11 bases between them. The V gene's germline CDR1 is SQVTM and CDR2 ANQGSEA. The CDR3 totals 15 residues. The CDR3 here is CSVEDRTGLNTEAFF. The CDR3 nucleotides read TGCAGCGTTGAAGATCGAACAGGGCTGAACACTGAAGCTTTCTTT.

Of note for this clone: The identical CDR3 is also encoded by other nucleotide sequences in the sample. V gene TRBV18 combines with J gene TRBJ2-5; the D gene is possibly TRBD1 (5 bases). This CDR3 comprises 14 residues. Deletions cut 3 bases from V and 1 base from J, with 9 bases between. Per germline, CDR1 KGHSH and CDR2 LQKENI. This CDR3 reads CASSPQGVQETQYF. The CDR3 DNA reads TGTGCCAGCTCACCCCAGGGTGTCCAAGAGACCCAGTACTTC.

J is TRBJ1-2 and V is TRBV5-1, with TRBD1 matching over 7 bases. The CDR3 has 15 amino acids. V lost 3 bases and J lost 8; bases outside the gene matches: 13. Per germline, CDR1 SGHRS and CDR2 YFSETQ. The CDR3 here is CASSSTGERAWGYTF. As DNA, the CDR3 is TGCGCCAGCAGCTCTACAGGGGAGCGGGCTTGGGGCTACACCTTC.

The sample holds one count of this clone. The same CDR3 is also encoded by other DNA sequences in this sample. The V gene is TRBV7-2, the J gene TRBJ1-1, with a weak D call TRBD1 (5 bases). The CDR3 length is 13 residues. The germline CDR1 and CDR2 sequences are SGHTA and FQGNSA. Trimming took 4 bases from V and 1 from J, leaving 7 bases between them. Here the CDR3 reads CASSSQGNTEAFF. In nucleotides, the CDR3 is TGTGCCAGCAGCTCTCAGGGGAACACTGAAGCTTTCTTT.

This clone was seen many times. V gene TRBV28 combines with J gene TRBJ1-5; 8 bases are shared with TRBD1. The CDR3 runs 15 residues. The germline CDR1 and CDR2 sequences are MDHEN and SYDVKM. V dropped 5 bases and J dropped 3; count of bases not matched to a gene: 6. The DNA for the CDR3 is TGTGCCAGCAGTGCCCGGACAGGGACCAATCAGCCCCAGCATTTT. It codes for CASSARTGTNQPQHF. The complete variable domain, with remaining parts taken from reference TRBV28 and TRBJ1-5, reads DVKVTQSSRYLVKRTGEKVFLECVQDMDHENMFWYRQDPGLGLRLIYFSYDVKMKEKGDIPEGYSVSREKKERFSLILESASTNQTSMYLCASSARTGTNQPQHFGDGTRLSIL.

The CDR3 sequence: CASSQEAAMNTEAFF. The CDR3 DNA follows: TGTGCCAGCAGCCAAGAAGCGGCTATGAACACTGAAGCTTTCTTT. The chain combines TRBV4-2 with TRBJ1-1; no clear D. Germline CDR1 is LGHNA and CDR2 is YNFKEQ. The CDR3 length is 15 residues. Trimming shortened V by 0 bases and J by 0 bases, and 8 bases separated the two germline ends.

The chain carries TRBV7-2 and TRBJ2-2, with a tentative D call TRBD2 (7 bases). CDR1 is SGHTA, CDR2 FQGNSA, per germline. V lost 5 bases and J 3 bases, leaving 16 bases between the germline ends. This CDR3 is built from 16 residues. CDR3 DNA: TGTGCCAGCAGCCGCGGGGGCGGGGGCTACACCGGGGAGCTGTTTTTT. The encoded protein is CASSRGGGGYTGELFF.

The rearrangement links TRBV19 to TRBJ1-5; 12 bases fit TRBD1. Germline CDR1 reads LNHDA; CDR2 reads SQIVND (reference sequence). The CDR3 spans 16 residues. Germline trimming cut 7 bases from V and 7 bases from J; bases unmatched to any gene: 11. As DNA, the CDR3 is TGTGCCAGTACCCCAGGGGACAGGGGGCTTGTACAGCCCCAGCATTTT. It codes for CASTPGDRGLVQPQHF.